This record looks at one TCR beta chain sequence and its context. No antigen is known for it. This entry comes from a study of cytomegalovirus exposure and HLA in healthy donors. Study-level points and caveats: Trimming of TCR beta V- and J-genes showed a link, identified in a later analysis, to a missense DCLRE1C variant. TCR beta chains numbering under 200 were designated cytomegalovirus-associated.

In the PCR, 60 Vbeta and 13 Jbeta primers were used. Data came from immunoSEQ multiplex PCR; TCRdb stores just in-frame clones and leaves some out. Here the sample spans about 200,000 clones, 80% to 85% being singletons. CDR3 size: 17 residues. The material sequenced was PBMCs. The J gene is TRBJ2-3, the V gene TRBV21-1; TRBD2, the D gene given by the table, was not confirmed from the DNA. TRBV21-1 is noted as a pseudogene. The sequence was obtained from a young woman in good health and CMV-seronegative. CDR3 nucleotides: TGTGCCAGCATCGCCGGGATTTCCCCTAGGGAGACAGATACGCAGTATTTT. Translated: CASIAGISPRETDTQYF.